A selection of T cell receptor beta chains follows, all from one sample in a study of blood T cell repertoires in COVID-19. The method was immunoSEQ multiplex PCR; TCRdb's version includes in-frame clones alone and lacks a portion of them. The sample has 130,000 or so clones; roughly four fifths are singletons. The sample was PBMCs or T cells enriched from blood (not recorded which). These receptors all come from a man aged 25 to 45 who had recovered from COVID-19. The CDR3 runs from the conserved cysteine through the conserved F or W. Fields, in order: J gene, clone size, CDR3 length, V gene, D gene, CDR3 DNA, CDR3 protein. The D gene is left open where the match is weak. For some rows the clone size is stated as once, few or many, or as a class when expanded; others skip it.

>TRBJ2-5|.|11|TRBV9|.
TGTGCCAGCAGCCCCTCGGGGGACCAGTACTTC
CASSPSGDQYF
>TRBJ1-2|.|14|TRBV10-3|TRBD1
TGTGCCATCAGTGGCGGGACAGGGAACTATGGCTACACCTTC
CAISGGTGNYGYTF
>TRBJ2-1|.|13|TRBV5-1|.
TGCGCCAGCAGCCCGGACAGCTACAATGAGCAGTTCTTC
CASSPDSYNEQFF
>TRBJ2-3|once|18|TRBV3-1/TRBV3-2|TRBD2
TGTGCCAGCAGCCACGATGGGATAGCGGGGCAGAACACAGATACGCAGTATTTT
CASSHDGIAGQNTDTQYF
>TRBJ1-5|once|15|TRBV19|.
TGTGCCAGTTGCAAAACAGGGCTTGGCAATCAGCCCCAGCATTTT
CASCKTGLGNQPQHF
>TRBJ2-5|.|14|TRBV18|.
TGTGCCAGCTCACCAACGAGGGAACAGGAGACCCAGTACTTC
CASSPTREQETQYF
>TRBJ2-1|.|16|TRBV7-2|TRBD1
TGTGCCAGCAGCCCACAGGGGGCGAGGGTATCCAATGAGCAGTTCTTC
CASSPQGARVSNEQFF
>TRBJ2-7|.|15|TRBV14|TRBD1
TGTGCCAGCAGCACCTCCGGGACAGGGGGCTACGAGCAGTACTTC
CASSTSGTGGYEQYF
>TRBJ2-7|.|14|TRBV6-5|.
TGTGCCAGCAGTCCATTTGCGAACTCCTACGAGCAGTACTTC
CASSPFANSYEQYF
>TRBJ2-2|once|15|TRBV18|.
TGTGCCAGCTCACCACTTGGCCAGGTTCCCGGGGAGCTGTTTTTT
CASSPLGQVPGELFF
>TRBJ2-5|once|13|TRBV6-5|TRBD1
TGTGCCAGCAGTTACGGCAGGGGGATGACCCAGTACTTC
CASSYGRGMTQYF
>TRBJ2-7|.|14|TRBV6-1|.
TGTGCCAGCAGTGAATATTACAGCTCCTACGAGCAGTACTTC
CASSEYYSSYEQYF
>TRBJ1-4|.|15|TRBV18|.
TGTGCCAGCTCCCAGGTCCGAGCCACGAATGAAAAACTGTTTTTT
CASSQVRATNEKLFF
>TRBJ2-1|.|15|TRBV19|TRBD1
TGTGCCAGTACCCCTACAGGGGGCGCGTACAATGAGCAGTTCTTC
CASTPTGGAYNEQFF
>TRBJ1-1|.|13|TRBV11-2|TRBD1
TGTGCCAGCAGCTTAGGACAGGGTAGGTCCGCTTTCTTT
CASSLGQGRSAFF
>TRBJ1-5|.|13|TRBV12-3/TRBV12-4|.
TGTGCCAGCAGTTTCCAGGGGATTCAGCCCCAGCATTTT
CASSFQGIQPQHF
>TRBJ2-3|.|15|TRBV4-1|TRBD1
TGCGCCAGCAGCCAAAACCGGGGCAGGGGGGATACGCAGTATTTT
CASSQNRGRGDTQYF
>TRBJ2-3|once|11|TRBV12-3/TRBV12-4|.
TGTGCCAGCAGCAATACAGATACGCAGTATTTT
CASSNTDTQYF
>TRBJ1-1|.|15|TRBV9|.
TGTGCCAGCAGCGGTGGTGTGGCTTTGAACACTGAAGCTTTCTTT
CASSGGVALNTEAFF
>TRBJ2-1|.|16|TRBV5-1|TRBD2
TGCGCCAGCAGCGCCCGGGGAAGCGGGGGGGCCCATGAGCAGTTCTTC
CASSARGSGGAHEQFF
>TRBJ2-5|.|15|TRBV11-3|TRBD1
TGTGCCAGCAGCTTTGTGACAGGGGTTGGCGAGACCCAGTACTTC
CASSFVTGVGETQYF
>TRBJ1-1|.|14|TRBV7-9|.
TGTGCCAGCAGCCGGGGGTCGATGAACACTGAAGCTTTCTTT
CASSRGSMNTEAFF
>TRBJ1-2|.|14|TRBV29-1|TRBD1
TGCAGCGTTGAGACCACAGGGGGCCCCTATGGCTACACCTTC
CSVETTGGPYGYTF
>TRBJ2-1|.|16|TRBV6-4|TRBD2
TGTGCCAGCAGTGTTCTTCCTAGCGGGATATACAATGAGCAGTTCTTC
CASSVLPSGIYNEQFF
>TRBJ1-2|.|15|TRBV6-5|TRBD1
TGTGCCAGCAGTTACCGGAGGGACAGGCCCTATGGCTACACCTTC
CASSYRRDRPYGYTF
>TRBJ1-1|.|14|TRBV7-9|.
TGTGCCAGCAGCTTAGGTATGGCCGTGACTGAAGCTTTCTTT
CASSLGMAVTEAFF
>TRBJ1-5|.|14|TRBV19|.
TGTGCCAGTAGACCCGGGGTTAGCAATCAGCCCCAGCATTTT
CASRPGVSNQPQHF
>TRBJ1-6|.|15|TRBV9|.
TGTGCCAGCAGCGAGGACAGCTCCTATAATTCACCCCTCCACTTT
CASSEDSSYNSPLHF
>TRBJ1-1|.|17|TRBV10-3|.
TGTGCCATCAGGCAAGCCGGAGGAACAGGGCAGAACACTGAAGCTTTCTTT
CAIRQAGGTGQNTEAFF
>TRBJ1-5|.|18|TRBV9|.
TGTGCCAGCAGCGTAGTCCCGTTCGGACAGATTAGCAATCAGCCCCAGCATTTT
CASSVVPFGQISNQPQHF
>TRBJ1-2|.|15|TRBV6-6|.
TGTGCCAGCAGTTACTCGGAACAGGGATTCTATGGCTACACCTTC
CASSYSEQGFYGYTF
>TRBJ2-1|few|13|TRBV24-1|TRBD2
TGTGCCGCTAGCTCCGGGACTAGCAATGAGCAGTTCTTC
CAASSGTSNEQFF
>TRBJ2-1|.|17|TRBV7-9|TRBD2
TGTGCCAGCAGCTTCATTATCGGGATAGCGGGAGGCTATGAGCAGTTCTTC
CASSFIIGIAGGYEQFF
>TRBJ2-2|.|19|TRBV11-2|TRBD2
TGTGCCAGCAGCTTAGTGGCTTTTTTGGGACTAGCGAACACCGGGGAGCTGTTTTTT
CASSLVAFLGLANTGELFF
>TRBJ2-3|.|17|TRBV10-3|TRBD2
TGTGCCATCAGTGAGTCGCGGACCGGAGGGAGGGCAGATACGCAGTATTTT
CAISESRTGGRADTQYF
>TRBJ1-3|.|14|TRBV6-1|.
TGTGCCAGCAGCCACCGGGAGAGCGGAAACACCATATATTTT
CASSHRESGNTIYF
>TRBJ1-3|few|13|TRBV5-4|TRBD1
TGTGCCAGCCATGGGACAGGGGGAAACACCATATATTTT
CASHGTGGNTIYF
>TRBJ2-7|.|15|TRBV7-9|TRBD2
TGTGCCAGCAGCTTTAGTGCGGGAGGCTCCGACGAGCAGTACTTC
CASSFSAGGSDEQYF
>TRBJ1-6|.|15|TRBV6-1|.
TGTGCCAGCAGTGACCACAGGGACGGTTATTCACCCCTCCACTTT
CASSDHRDGYSPLHF
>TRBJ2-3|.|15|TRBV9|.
TGTGCCAGCAGCGTACAGGCATCTAGCACAGATACGCAGTATTTT
CASSVQASSTDTQYF